These 11 T cell receptor beta chains were all obtained from the same sample, sequenced in a study of T cell repertoires in ileal Crohn's disease (dated by TCRdb to about 2019). The library relied on the immunoSEQ multiplex PCR assay. This is the immuneACCESS table as TCRdb keeps it, with only in-frame sequences that have V and J called. A part of the clones is gone; compared with another copy, unresolved V genes explain less than half, and the rest is unexplained. Recorded for this sample are approximately 27,000 clones; about 80% of them occurred a single time. The ten largest account for about 20% of the sample. The sample was ileal tissue. All receptors derive from an adult with Crohn's disease.

V gene TRBV7-2 combines with J gene TRBJ1-1; 7 bases agree with TRBD1. Germline V gene data show CDR1 as SGHTA and CDR2 as FQGNSA. The J segment lost 3 bases and the V segment lost 3 bases, leaving 1 base of the junction unmatched. The CDR3 has 13 amino acids. The CDR3 here is CASSFQGDTEAFF. The CDR3 DNA is TGTGCCAGCAGCTTCCAGGGGGACACTGAAGCTTTCTTT.

This clone appeared a few times. This chain joins TRBV15 and TRBJ1-3, with 7 nucleotides matching TRBD1. Trimming cost V 5 bases and J 4 bases; bases outside gene matches: 11. The CDR3 loop spans 16 amino acids. CDR1 is LNHNV and CDR2 is YYDKDF in the germline V gene (reference sequence). The CDR3 loop reads CATSAEGAVPGNTIYF. CDR3 nucleotides: TGTGCCACCAGCGCGGAGGGGGCAGTACCCGGAAACACCATATATTTT.

This clone has a handful of counts. The chain employs TRBV7-3 and TRBJ2-1; TRBD2 aligns across 10 bases. From germline, CDR1 is SGHTA and CDR2 FQGTGA. J gave up 7 bases and V 5 bases, and 5 bases lay outside the gene matches. This CDR3 spans 14 amino acids. The CDR3: CASSPAGGGNEQFF. For the CDR3, the DNA is TGTGCCAGCAGCCCAGCGGGAGGGGGAAATGAGCAGTTCTTC.

The chain is built from TRBV9 and TRBJ2-1; weak D call: TRBD1 (6 bases). CDR3 length: 12 residues. The germline V and J ends were trimmed by 0 bases and 13 bases, with 11 bases remaining between them. Germline V lookup: CDR1 SGDLS, CDR2 YYNGEE. The CDR3 coding sequence is TGTGCCAGCAGCGTAGAAGGGGGTAGACAGTTCTTC. Translated, it gives CASSVEGGRQFF.

In this sample, this clone turned up once. The chain recombines TRBV29-1 with TRBJ2-2; 9 nucleotides align to TRBD2. CDR1 is SQVTM, CDR2 ANQGSEA, per germline. The J segment lost 2 bases and the V segment lost 4 bases, leaving 8 bases of the junction unmatched. The CDR3 sequence is 16 residues long. The CDR3 region is CSVAGLTSGNTGELFF. In DNA, the CDR3 is TGCAGCGTTGCGGGGCTGACTAGCGGAAACACCGGGGAGCTGTTTTTT.

V is TRBV12-5 and J is TRBJ1-3; D gene uncertain. V lost 4 bases and J 8 bases, leaving 6 bases between the germline ends. Germline lookup yields CDR1 LGHNT and CDR2 FRNRAP. CDR3 length: 11 amino acids. CDR3 in amino acids: CASGSGHTIYF. The DNA of the CDR3 is TGTGCTAGTGGTTCGGGTCACACCATATATTTT.

The V call is TRBV7-2, the J call TRBJ1-5; 7 bases map to TRBD1. This CDR3 region has 15 residues. Unmatched junction bases numbered 8, after V lost 3 bases and J lost 6 bases. The germline V gene encodes CDR1 SGHTA and CDR2 FQGNSA. DNA for the CDR3: TGTGCCAGCAGCTTGACAGGGCTTGGGGGTCAGCCCCAGCATTTT. Protein product: CASSLTGLGGQPQHF.

This sequence joins TRBV30 and TRBJ1-1; the D gene is possibly TRBD1 (5 bases). The CDR3 totals 14 residues. In germline, CDR1 is GTSNPN, CDR2 SVGIG (reference sequence). The germline V and J ends were trimmed by 1 base and 7 bases, with 16 bases remaining between them. The CDR3 protein is CAWSARKEGLEAFF. CDR3 bases: TGTGCCTGGAGTGCCCGTAAGGAGGGGCTTGAAGCTTTCTTT.

This chain joins TRBV6-1 and TRBJ2-5; 7 bases fit TRBD2. Germline lookup yields CDR1 MNHNS and CDR2 SASEGT. The junction had 9 bases not matched to a gene; V was cut back by 3 bases and J by 11 bases. CDR3 length: 13 residues. The CDR3 nucleotides are TGTGCCAGCAGTGAGGGGGGGGGACGGGAGCAGTACTTC. Encoded protein: CASSEGGGREQYF.

This clone has only one observation. The chain links TRBV18 to TRBJ2-7; 8 bases match TRBD2. This CDR3 region has 14 residues. Per germline, CDR1 KGHSH and CDR2 LQKENI. V was clipped by 3 bases and J by 3 bases; unmatched bases: 4. The CDR3 is CASSPTSGNYEQYF. The CDR3, as DNA: TGTGCCAGCTCACCTACTAGCGGAAACTACGAGCAGTACTTC.

V is TRBV30 and J is TRBJ1-5, with D unclear. This CDR3 has 14 residues. Per germline, CDR1 GTSNPN and CDR2 SVGIG (reference sequence). V lost 4 bases, J lost 1 base, and 11 bases lay in between. DNA of the CDR3: TGTGCCTGGATGGGCGCGGGGAGCAATCAGCCCCAGCATTTT. Its translation: CAWMGAGSNQPQHF. The variable domain in full, completed from reference TRBV30 and TRBJ1-5, reads SQTIHQWPATLVQPVGSPLSLECTVEGTSNPNLYWYRQAAGRGLQLLFYSVGIGQISSEVPQNLSASRPQDRQFILSSKKLLLSDSGFYLCAWMGAGSNQPQHFGDGTRLSIL.